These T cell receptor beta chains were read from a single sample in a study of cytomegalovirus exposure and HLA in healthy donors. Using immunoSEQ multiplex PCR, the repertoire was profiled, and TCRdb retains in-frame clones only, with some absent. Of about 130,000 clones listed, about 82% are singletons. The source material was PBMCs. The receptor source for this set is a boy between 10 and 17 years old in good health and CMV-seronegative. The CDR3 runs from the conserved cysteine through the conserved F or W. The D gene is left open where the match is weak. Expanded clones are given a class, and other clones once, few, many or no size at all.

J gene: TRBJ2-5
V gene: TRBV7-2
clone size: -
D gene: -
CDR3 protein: CASSLSGGVVTQYF
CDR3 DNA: TGTGCCAGCAGCTTATCTGGCGGGGTTGTGACCCAGTACTTC

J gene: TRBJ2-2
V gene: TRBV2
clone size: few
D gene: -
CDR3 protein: CASSEEDASLARSGELFF
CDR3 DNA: TGTGCCAGCAGTGAAGAGGATGCCTCGCTAGCTCGGAGCGGGGAGCTGTTTTTT

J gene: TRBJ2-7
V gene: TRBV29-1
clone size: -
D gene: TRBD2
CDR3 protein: CSVENLTSGNSYEQYF
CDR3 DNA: TGCAGCGTCGAAAATTTGACTAGCGGAAACTCCTACGAGCAGTACTTC

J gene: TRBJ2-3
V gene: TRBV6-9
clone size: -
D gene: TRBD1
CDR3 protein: CASSLIPPGQGAGDTQYF
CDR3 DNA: TGTGCCAGCAGCCTAATTCCACCAGGACAGGGGGCGGGAGATACGCAGTATTTT

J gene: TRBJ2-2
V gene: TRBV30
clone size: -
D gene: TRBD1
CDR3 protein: CAWSVSGTGPTGELFF
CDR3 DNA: TGTGCCTGGAGTGTATCCGGGACAGGGCCGACCGGGGAGCTGTTTTTT

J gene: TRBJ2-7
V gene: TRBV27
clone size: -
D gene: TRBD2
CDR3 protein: CASASGNEYEQYF
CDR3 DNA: TGTGCCAGCGCGAGCGGGAACGAATACGAGCAGTACTTC

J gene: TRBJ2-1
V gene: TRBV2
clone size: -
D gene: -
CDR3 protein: CASNGEYNEQFF
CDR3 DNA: TGTGCCTCCAACGGGGAGTACAATGAGCAGTTCTTC

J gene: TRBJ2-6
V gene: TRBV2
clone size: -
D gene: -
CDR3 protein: CASRRTISSGANVLTF
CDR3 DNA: TGTGCCAGCAGGCGGACAATTAGCTCTGGGGCCAACGTCCTGACTTTC

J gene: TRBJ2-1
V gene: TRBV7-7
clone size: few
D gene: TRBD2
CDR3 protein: CASSFRAGGYNEQFF
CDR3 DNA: TGTGCCAGCAGCTTCCGAGCGGGAGGGTACAATGAGCAGTTCTTC

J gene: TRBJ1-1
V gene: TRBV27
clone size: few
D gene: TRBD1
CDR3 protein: CASGLQGATEAFF
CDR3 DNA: TGTGCCAGCGGACTACAGGGGGCAACTGAAGCTTTCTTT

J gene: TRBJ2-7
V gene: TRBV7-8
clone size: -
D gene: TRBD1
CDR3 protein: CASSLAIGTGRHEQYF
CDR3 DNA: TGTGCCAGCAGCTTAGCCATCGGGACAGGGAGGCACGAGCAGTACTTC

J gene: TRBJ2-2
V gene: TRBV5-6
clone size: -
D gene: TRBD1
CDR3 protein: CASSRDGGQGSGELFF
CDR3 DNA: TGTGCCAGCAGCAGGGATGGGGGACAGGGTAGCGGGGAGCTGTTTTTT

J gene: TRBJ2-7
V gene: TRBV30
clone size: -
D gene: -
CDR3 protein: CAWGYRAAYEQYF
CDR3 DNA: TGTGCCTGGGGGTACAGGGCCGCCTACGAGCAGTACTTC

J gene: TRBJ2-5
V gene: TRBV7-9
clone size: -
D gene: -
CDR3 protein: CASSSGLQETQYF
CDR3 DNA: TGTGCCAGCAGCTCGGGACTCCAAGAGACCCAGTACTTC

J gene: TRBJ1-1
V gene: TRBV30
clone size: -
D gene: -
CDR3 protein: CAWSPDRNTEAFF
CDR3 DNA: TGTGCCTGGAGTCCCGACAGGAACACTGAAGCTTTCTTT

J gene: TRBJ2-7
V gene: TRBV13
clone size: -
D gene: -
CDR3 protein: CASSARDTSYEQYF
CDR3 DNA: TGTGCCAGCAGCGCCCGGGACACCTCCTACGAGCAGTACTTC

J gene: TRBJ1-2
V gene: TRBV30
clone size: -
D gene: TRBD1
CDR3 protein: CACQGASDGYTF
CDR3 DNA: TGTGCCTGTCAGGGGGCGAGTGATGGCTACACCTTC

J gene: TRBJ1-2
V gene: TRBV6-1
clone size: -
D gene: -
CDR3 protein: CASSGGLRGGYTF
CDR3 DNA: TGTGCCAGCAGTGGCGGGCTGAGGGGGGGCTACACCTTC

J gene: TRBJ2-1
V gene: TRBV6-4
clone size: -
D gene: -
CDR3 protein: CASSPFPRYNEQFF
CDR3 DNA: TGTGCCAGCAGTCCCTTTCCCCGCTACAATGAGCAGTTCTTC

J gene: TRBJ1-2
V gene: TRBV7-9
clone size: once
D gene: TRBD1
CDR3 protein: CASRSGQGAQFGYTF
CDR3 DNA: TGTGCCAGCAGATCGGGACAGGGGGCGCAGTTTGGCTACACCTTC

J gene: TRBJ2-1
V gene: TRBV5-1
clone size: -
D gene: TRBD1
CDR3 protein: CASSEPPGQRNEQFF
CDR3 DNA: TGCGCCAGCAGCGAGCCTCCGGGACAGAGGAATGAGCAGTTCTTC

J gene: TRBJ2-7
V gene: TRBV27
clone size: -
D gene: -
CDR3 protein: CASSPTGLPPEQYF
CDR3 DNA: TGTGCCAGCAGCCCAACAGGGTTACCGCCCGAGCAGTACTTC

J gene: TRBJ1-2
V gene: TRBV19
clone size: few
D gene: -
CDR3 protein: CASSIDRGAEYGYTF
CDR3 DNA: TGTGCCAGTAGTATAGATCGGGGAGCGGAGTATGGCTACACCTTC

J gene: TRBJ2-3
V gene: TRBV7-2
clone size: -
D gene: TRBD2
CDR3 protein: CASSQRLAYSTDTQYF
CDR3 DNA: TGTGCCAGCAGCCAAAGACTAGCCTATAGCACAGATACGCAGTATTTT

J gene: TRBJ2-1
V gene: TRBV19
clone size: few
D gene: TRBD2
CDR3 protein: CASSILTSGREDEQFF
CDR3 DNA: TGTGCCAGTAGTATCCTCACTAGCGGGAGGGAGGATGAGCAGTTCTTC

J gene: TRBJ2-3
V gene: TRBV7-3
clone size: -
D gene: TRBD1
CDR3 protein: CASSEAGGPDTQYF
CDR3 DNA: TGTGCCAGCAGCGAGGCAGGGGGCCCAGATACGCAGTATTTT

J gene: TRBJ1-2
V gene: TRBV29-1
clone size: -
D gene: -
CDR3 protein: CSVANREGYGYTF
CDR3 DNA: TGCAGCGTTGCGAACAGGGAAGGCTATGGCTACACCTTC

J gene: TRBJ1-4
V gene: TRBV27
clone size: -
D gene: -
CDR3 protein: CASSLGLTNDEKLFF
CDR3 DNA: TGTGCCAGCAGTTTAGGCCTCACGAACGATGAAAAACTGTTTTTT

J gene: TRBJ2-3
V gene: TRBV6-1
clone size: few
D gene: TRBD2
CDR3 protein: CASSGLAGLTDTQYF
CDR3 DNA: TGTGCCAGCAGTGGACTAGCGGGCCTCACAGATACGCAGTATTTT

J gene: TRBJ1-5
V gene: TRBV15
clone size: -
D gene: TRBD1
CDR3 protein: CATSSRDRGESAQHF
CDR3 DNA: TGTGCCACCAGCAGTAGGGACAGGGGTGAATCGGCCCAGCATTTT

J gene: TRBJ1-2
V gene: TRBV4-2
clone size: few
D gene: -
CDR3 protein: CASREGEDGYTF
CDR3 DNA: TGTGCCAGCAGAGAAGGGGAAGATGGCTACACCTTC

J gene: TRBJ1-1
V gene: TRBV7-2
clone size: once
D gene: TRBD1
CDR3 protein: CASSLGGADRTNTEAFF
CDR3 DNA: TGTGCCAGCAGCTTAGGGGGGGCGGACAGGACGAACACTGAAGCTTTCTTT

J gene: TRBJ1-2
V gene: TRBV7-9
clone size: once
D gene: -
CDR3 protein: CSSSDTGYGYTF
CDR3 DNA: TGTTCCAGCAGCGATACTGGTTATGGCTACACCTTC

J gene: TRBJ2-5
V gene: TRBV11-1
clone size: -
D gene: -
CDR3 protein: CASSPRGGRETQYF
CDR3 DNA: TGTGCCAGCAGCCCGAGGGGGGGTCGGGAGACCCAGTACTTC

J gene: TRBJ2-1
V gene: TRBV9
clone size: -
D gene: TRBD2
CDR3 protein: CASSEGLDNEQFF
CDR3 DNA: TGTGCCAGCAGCGAGGGACTAGATAATGAGCAGTTCTTC

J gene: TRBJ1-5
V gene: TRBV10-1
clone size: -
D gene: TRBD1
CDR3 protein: CASSEGTGQGWQPQHF
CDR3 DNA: TGCGCCAGCAGTGAGGGGACGGGACAGGGATGGCAGCCCCAGCATTTT

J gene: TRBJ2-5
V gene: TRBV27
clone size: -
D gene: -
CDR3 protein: CASSSYEGSIRTQYF
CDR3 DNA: TGTGCCAGCAGTAGTTATGAGGGTTCCATTAGGACCCAGTACTTC

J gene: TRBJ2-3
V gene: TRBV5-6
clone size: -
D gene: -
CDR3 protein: CASSQSTDTQYF
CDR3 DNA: TGTGCCAGCAGCCAAAGCACAGATACGCAGTATTTT

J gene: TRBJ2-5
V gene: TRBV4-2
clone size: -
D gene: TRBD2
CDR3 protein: CASSPQHLAGQETQYF
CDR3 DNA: TGTGCCAGCAGCCCGCAACATCTAGCGGGACAAGAGACCCAGTACTTC

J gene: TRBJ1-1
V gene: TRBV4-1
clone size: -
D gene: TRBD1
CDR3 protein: CASSAWTGGEGTEAFF
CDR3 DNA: TGCGCCAGCAGCGCCTGGACAGGGGGAGAAGGCACTGAAGCTTTCTTT

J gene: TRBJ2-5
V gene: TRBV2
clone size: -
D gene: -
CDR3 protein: CASTPDRRGTQYF
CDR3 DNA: TGTGCCAGCACCCCGGACAGACGGGGGACCCAGTACTTC

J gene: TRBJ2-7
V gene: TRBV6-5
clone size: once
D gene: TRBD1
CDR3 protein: CASSYSGQGIYEQYF
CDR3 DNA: TGTGCCAGCAGTTACTCAGGACAGGGAATCTACGAGCAGTACTTC

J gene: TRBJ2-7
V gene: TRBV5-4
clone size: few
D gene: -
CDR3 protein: CASTLGEGRYEQYF
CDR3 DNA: TGTGCCAGCACCCTCGGAGAGGGGAGGTACGAGCAGTACTTC

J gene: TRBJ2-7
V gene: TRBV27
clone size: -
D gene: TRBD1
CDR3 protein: CASRRQGAVRERSYEQYF
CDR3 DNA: TGTGCCAGCAGAAGACAGGGGGCAGTTCGGGAACGCTCCTACGAGCAGTACTTC

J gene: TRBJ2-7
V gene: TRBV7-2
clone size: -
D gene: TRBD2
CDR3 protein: CASSFPTSGEVSYEQYF
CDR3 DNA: TGTGCCAGCAGCTTCCCTACTAGCGGGGAGGTATCCTACGAGCAGTACTTC

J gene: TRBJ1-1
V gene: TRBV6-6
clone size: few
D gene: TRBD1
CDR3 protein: CATQPATGRLNTEAFF
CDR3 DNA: TGTGCCACTCAGCCGGCGACAGGGCGGCTGAACACTGAAGCTTTCTTT

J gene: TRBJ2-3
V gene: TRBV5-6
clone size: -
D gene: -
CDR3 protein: CASSPSTDTQYF
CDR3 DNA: TGTGCCAGCAGCCCTAGCACAGATACGCAGTATTTT

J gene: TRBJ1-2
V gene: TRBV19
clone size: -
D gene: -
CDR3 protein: CASIGTALPSGYTF
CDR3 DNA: TGTGCCAGTATAGGTACAGCCCTGCCGAGCGGCTACACCTTC

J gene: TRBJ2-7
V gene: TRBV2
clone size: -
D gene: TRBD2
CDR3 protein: CASSGGTSGRDEQYF
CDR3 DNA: TGTGCCAGCAGTGGGGGGACTAGCGGGAGAGACGAGCAGTACTTC

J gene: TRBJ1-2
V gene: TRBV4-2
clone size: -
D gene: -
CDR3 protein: CASSHDRDSFYGYTF
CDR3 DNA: TGTGCCAGCAGCCACGACCGGGACTCGTTCTATGGCTACACCTTC

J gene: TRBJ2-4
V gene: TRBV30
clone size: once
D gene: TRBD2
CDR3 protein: CAWSARTGGGIQYF
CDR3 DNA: TGTGCCTGGAGTGCCCGGACGGGGGGTGGGATTCAGTACTTC